What follows describes a single T cell receptor (beta chain). How the authors handled the data: From reference gene primer amplification, estimates of nucleated cell counts were derived. The data were produced by immunoSEQ multiplex PCR, yet TCRdb's version contains in-frame clones alone and is incomplete. The V and J calls and clone size were taken over from that table, and D and trimming were inferred from the DNA. This table holds some 160,000 clones, approximately 90% found once. This record comes from a study of blood T cell repertoires in COVID-19. The CDR3 has 15 residues. V was cut by 1 base and J by 2 bases, with 10 bases left in between. The germline CDR1 and CDR2 sequences are LGHDT and YNNKEL (reference sequence).

The chain is built from TRBV3-1 (or the pseudogene TRBV3-2) and TRBJ2-3; weak D call: TRBD1 (6 bases). The sequence was collected from a man aged 45 to 65 who had recovered from COVID-19. Source material: peripheral blood. DNA for the CDR3: TGTGCCAGCAGCCAAGGGGGGCCCCACACAGATACGCAGTATTTT. This sequence encodes CASSQGGPHTDTQYF.